Sequencing of this TCR beta chain was carried out in a study of blood T cell repertoires in COVID-19. The CDR3 totals 14 residues. CDR1 and CDR2 from the germline V gene are LNHDA and SQIVND (reference sequence). V lost 3 bases and J 7 bases, leaving 12 bases between the germline ends. Clones were read by immunoSEQ multiplex PCR, and TCRdb kept only the in-frame ones, dropping some. The sample has more than 100,000 clones; 65% to 85% are singletons. Specimen: PBMCs or T cells enriched from blood (not recorded which). The origin of this receptor is a woman in her twenties or thirties who had recovered from COVID-19. The chain has TRBV19 and TRBJ2-2, with D unclear. The CDR3, as DNA: TGTGCCAGTAGTATGCTTCCCACCGGCGGGGAGCTGTTTTTT. Amino acid sequence: CASSMLPTGGELFF.